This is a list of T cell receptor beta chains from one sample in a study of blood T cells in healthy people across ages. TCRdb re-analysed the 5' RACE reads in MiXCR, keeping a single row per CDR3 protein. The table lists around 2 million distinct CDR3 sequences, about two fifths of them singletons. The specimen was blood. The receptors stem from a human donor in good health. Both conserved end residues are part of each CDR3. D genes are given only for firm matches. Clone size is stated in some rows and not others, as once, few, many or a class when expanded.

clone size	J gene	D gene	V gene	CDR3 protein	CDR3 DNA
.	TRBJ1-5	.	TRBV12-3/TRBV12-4	CASTSGGSNQPQHF	TGTGCCAGCACGTCGGGGGGATCCAATCAGCCCCAGCATTTT
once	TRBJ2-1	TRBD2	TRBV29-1	CSVVLAGENEQFF	TGCAGCGTTGTACTAGCGGGGGAGAATGAGCAGTTCTTC
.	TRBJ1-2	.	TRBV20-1	CSARGGNQDYGYTF	TGCAGTGCTAGAGGGGGGAACCAAGACTATGGCTACACCTTC
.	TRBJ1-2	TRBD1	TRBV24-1	CATSGETGSLYGYTF	TGTGCCACCAGTGGAGAGACAGGGTCTCTCTATGGCTACACCTTC
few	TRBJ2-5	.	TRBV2	CASSISGSPETQYF	TGTGCCAGCAGCATTTCGGGGTCCCCAGAGACCCAGTACTTC
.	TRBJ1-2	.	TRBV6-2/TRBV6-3	CASRRQVDGYTF	TGTGCCAGCAGGCGACAGGTTGACGGCTACACCTTC
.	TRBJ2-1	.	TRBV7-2	CASGGRNGQFF	TGTGCCAGCGGGGGGCGGAATGGGCAGTTCTTC
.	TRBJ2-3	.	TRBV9	CASSVAVGGITDTQYF	TGTGCCAGCAGCGTAGCGGTGGGGGGCATCACAGATACGCAGTATTTT
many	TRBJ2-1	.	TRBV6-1	CASSVTPYNEQFF	TGTGCCAGCAGTGTAACTCCGTACAATGAGCAGTTCTTC
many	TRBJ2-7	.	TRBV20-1	CSAGGDYEQYF	TGCAGTGCTGGAGGTGACTACGAGCAGTACTTC
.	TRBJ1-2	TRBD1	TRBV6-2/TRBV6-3	CASRRDRGLSGYTF	TGTGCCAGCAGACGTGACAGGGGTCTGTCTGGCTACACCTTC
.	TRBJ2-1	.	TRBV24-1	CATSGIYNEQFF	TGTGCCACCAGTGGTATCTACAATGAGCAGTTCTTC
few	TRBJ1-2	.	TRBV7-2	CASSGSRRDTYGYTF	TGTGCCAGCAGCGGGAGCCGACGGGACACATATGGCTACACCTTC
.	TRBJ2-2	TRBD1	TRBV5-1	CASNTGGTGELFF	TGCGCCAGTAATACAGGGGGCACCGGGGAGCTGTTTTTT
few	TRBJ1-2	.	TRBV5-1	CASSHGQNYGYTF	TGCGCCAGCAGCCACGGACAGAACTATGGCTACACCTTC
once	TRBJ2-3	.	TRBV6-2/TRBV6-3	CASSYGDEGDTDTQYF	TGTGCCAGCAGTTACGGGGACGAAGGGGACACAGATACGCAGTATTTT